Sequencing of this TCR beta chain was carried out in a study of T cells in Graves' hyperthyroidism and ophthalmopathy. Clinical Activity Scores of at least 3, NOSPECS grades of at least 4 and durations under 3 months characterized ophthalmopathy patients. Template material for amplifying TCR beta CDR3 regions consisted of RNA transcripts. With the HTBI primer set, the TCR CDR3 went through a first round of RT-PCR. TCRdb re-called the multiplex PCR reads with MiXCR, one entry per CDR3 protein. The table has about 610,000 distinct CDR3 sequences, about a sixth seen once; the top ten hold more than 3%. Trimming took 6 bases from V and 5 from J; bases not matched to a gene: 18. CDR3 size: 19 residues. CDR1 and CDR2 from the germline V gene are LGHNA and YNFKEQ.

The TCR sequence derives from a woman in her forties with Graves' ophthalmopathy. The sequencing sample was made of blood. The chain links TRBV4-2 to TRBJ2-3; 12 bases match TRBD2. CDR3 loop: CASSKVLAGGPSSQDTQYF. DNA for the CDR3: TGTGCCAGCAGTAAGGTCCTAGCGGGAGGGCCGAGTAGTCAAGATACGCAGTATTTT.